The clone carrying this TCR beta chain has a count of ten or more. What it binds is unknown. From germline, CDR1 is SGHAT and CDR2 FQDESV (reference sequence). The CDR3 has 13 residues. Trimming removed 0 bases from V and 13 bases from J; junction bases left unmatched: 6. This sample was included in a study of HIV-infected patients and healthy controls. Study-level results: Eight alpha and eight beta V genes differed significantly in mean usage between HIV-infected patients and controls.

About 500 ng RNA was reverse transcribed with alpha and beta constant-region primers. Separate chain-specific third strand synthesis with multiplexing indices produced the alpha and beta libraries. An approximately 23-cycle PCR with P5s and P7 primers followed a short adapter-adding first PCR. TCRdb passed the 5' RACE reads through MiXCR, listing each CDR3 protein once. This sample has 15,000 to 20,000 distinct CDR3 sequences, with approximately 12% found just once. Whole blood was used without fractionation, so all unsorted peripheral T cells were included. Sequences were obtained from blood. The sequence was collected from an adult in good health. The chain uses TRBV11-1 and TRBJ2-3; TRBD2 matches 8 bases. CDR3: CASSLAAAGAEYF. The CDR3 DNA reads as TGTGCCAGCAGCTTAGCGGCAGCGGGGGCGGAGTATTTT.